The 4 T cell receptor beta chains below come from one sample, sequenced in a study of beta chain features in type 1 diabetes. The study, taken as a whole, reports: TCRB CDR3s from Type 1 diabetes patients were moderately but significantly shorter in all four CD4+ subsets.

Their recognized antigens are unknown. Sequenced material consisted of expressed TCRB transcripts (all of the isolated RNA was reverse transcribed). Method: immunoSEQ multiplex PCR; TCRdb's copy keeps in-frame clones and lacks some. In the table there are about 260,000 clones, roughly 21% of which are singletons. Sequenced sample: naive CD4+ T cells from blood. The origin of the receptors is a middle-aged woman with type 1 diabetes.

This clone showed up just a few times. The V gene is TRBV9, the J gene TRBJ2-5, with TRBD2 identical over 7 bases. This CDR3 has 15 amino acids. Per germline, CDR1 SGDLS and CDR2 YYNGEE. Germline trimming cut 0 bases from V and 4 bases from J; bases unmatched to any gene: 6. CDR3 amino acids: CASSVGAGEGETQYF. The CDR3 bases are TGTGCCAGCAGCGTAGGGGCGGGAGAGGGAGAGACCCAGTACTTC.

This clone came up a few times. The rearrangement joins TRBV7-2 to TRBJ1-1, with D perhaps matching TRBD1 (6 bases). Germline V lookup: CDR1 SGHTA, CDR2 FQGNSA. The CDR3 contains 14 residues. V gave up 4 bases and J gave up 5 bases, with 14 bases separating them. CDR3 coding DNA: TGTGCCAGCAGCTACAACAGGGTGGGGACTGAAGCTTTCTTT. Its protein is CASSYNRVGTEAFF.

As concerns this clone: The same CDR3 is also encoded by other DNA sequences in this sample. V is TRBV29-1 and J is TRBJ2-3; D is undetermined. The CDR3 length is 10 residues. V lost 3 bases and J lost 5, with 3 bases in between. From germline, CDR1 is SQVTM and CDR2 ANQGSEA. The CDR3 DNA reads as TGCAGCGTTGACCAAGATACGCAGTATTTT. Residues: CSVDQDTQYF.

The CDR3 DNA follows: TGCGCCAGCAGCCTACAGGATTCCTATGGCTACACCTTC. It yields the protein CASSLQDSYGYTF. The chain links TRBV4-1 to TRBJ1-2, with D perhaps TRBD1 (5 bases). Germline V gene data show CDR1 as MGHRA and CDR2 as YSYEKL. The CDR3 spans 13 residues. Trimming left V 4 bases short and J 4 bases short, with 10 bases between.